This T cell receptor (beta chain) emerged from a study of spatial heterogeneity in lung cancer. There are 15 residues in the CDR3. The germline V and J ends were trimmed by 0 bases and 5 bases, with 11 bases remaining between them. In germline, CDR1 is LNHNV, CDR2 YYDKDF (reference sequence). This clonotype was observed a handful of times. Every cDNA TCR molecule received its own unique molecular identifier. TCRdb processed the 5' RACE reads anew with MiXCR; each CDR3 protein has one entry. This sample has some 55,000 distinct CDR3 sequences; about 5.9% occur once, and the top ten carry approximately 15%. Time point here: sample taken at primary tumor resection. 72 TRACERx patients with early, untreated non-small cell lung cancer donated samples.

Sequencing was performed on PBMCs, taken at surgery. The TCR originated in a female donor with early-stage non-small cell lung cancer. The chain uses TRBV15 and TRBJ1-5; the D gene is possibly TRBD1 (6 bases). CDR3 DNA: TGTGCCACCAGCAGAGAGGGGACATACTATCAGCCCCAGCATTTT. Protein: CATSREGTYYQPQHF.